This TCR beta chain originates from a study of T cells after yellow fever vaccination. Overall study results and limits: A secondary response was less intense yet reached its peak sooner, at day 5 versus 15.

This CDR3 comprises 14 residues. V gave up 5 bases and J gave up 5 bases, with 13 bases separating them. Germline lookup yields CDR1 SSHAT and CDR2 FNYEAQ (reference sequence). TCRdb called the 5' RACE reads again in MiXCR, with one record for every CDR3 protein. This table has nearly 30,000 distinct CDR3 sequences, about 5% appearing once. A remark on this clonotype: Its antigen is not known.

This sequence was found in a young man who received the YFV17D yellow fever vaccine. The sample was CD8+ T cells sorted from PBMCs, taken 10 days after the yellow fever booster vaccination. The chain joins TRBV7-7 to TRBJ2-1; D unresolved. CDR3 sequence reads: CASSPAPGDNEQFF. CDR3 coding DNA: TGTGCCAGCAGCCCTGCGCCTGGGGACAATGAGCAGTTCTTC.